One and the same sample provided the 21 T cell receptor beta chains below, sequenced in a study of CD8+CD57+ T cells in acquired aplastic anemia. TCR beta VDJ and CDR3 profiling used genomic DNA as template. TCRdb passed the reads through MiXCR, listing each CDR3 protein once. This table holds about 210,000 distinct CDR3 sequences, 60% to 65% found once. Sequencing was performed on sorted CD4+, CD8+, or CD8+CD57+ T cells (not recorded which) from PBMCs. The receptor source for this set is a human donor in good health.

This clonotype has ten or more counts. The chain is built from TRBV7-9 and TRBJ2-1; 12 bases line up with TRBD2. The CDR3 consists of 15 residues. The J segment lost 7 bases and the V segment lost 3 bases, leaving 4 bases of the junction unmatched. Germline values: CDR1 SEHNR, CDR2 FQNEAQ (reference sequence). The chain's CDR3 is CASSFLAGGENEQFF. For the CDR3, the DNA is TGTGCCAGCAGCTTCCTAGCGGGAGGGGAAAATGAGCAGTTCTTC.

For the CDR3, the DNA is TGTGCCACCAGCGCCCGGGCGGGAGGGGATGAGCAGTTCTTC. Translating it yields CATSARAGGDEQFF. The rearrangement links TRBV15 to TRBJ2-1; 9 bases line up with TRBD2. The CDR3 is 14 residues long. Germline V gives CDR1 LNHNV, CDR2 YYDKDF (reference sequence). V dropped 5 bases and J dropped 8; count of bases not matched to a gene: 7.

The chain joins TRBV20-1 to TRBJ2-5; 9 nucleotides line up with TRBD2. The CDR3 length is 13 residues. Unmatched junction bases numbered 3, after V lost 2 bases and J lost 5 bases. Germline CDR1 DFQATT, CDR2 SNEGSKA (reference sequence). CDR3 region: CSARSSGGETQYF. The DNA of the CDR3 is TGCAGTGCTAGATCGAGCGGGGGGGAGACCCAGTACTTC.

This clonotype was observed many times. The CDR3 reads CASSKGAFGAEKLFF. The CDR3, as DNA: TGTGCCAGCAGCAAGGGGGCATTTGGGGCAGAAAAACTGTTTTTT. V is TRBV11-2 and J is TRBJ1-4; TRBD1 agrees at 7 bases. This CDR3 has 15 amino acids. V was clipped by 5 bases and J by 8 bases; unmatched bases: 11. The germline V gene encodes CDR1 SGHAT and CDR2 FQNNGV.

V usage is TRBV7-9 and J usage is TRBJ1-2; the D gene is possibly TRBD1 (5 bases). Trimming took off 5 bases at V and 3 bases at J, with 10 bases between the two ends. CDR1 is SEHNR and CDR2 is FQNEAQ in the germline V gene (reference sequence). This CDR3 comprises 13 residues. The CDR3 region is CASSTGTDYGYTF. CDR3 DNA sequence: TGTGCCAGCAGCACCGGGACGGACTATGGCTACACCTTC.

In this sample, this clonotype turned up many times. This rearrangement joins TRBV28 to TRBJ1-5; D is undetermined. The CDR3 consists of 14 residues. Germline-derived CDR1 and CDR2 are MDHEN and SYDVKM. V shed 4 bases and J shed 1 base, with 8 bases lying between them. The CDR3 coding sequence is TGTGCCAGCAGTTCTCGTAAGAGCAATCAGCCCCAGCATTTT. Translating it yields CASSSRKSNQPQHF.

V gene TRBV6-5 combines with J gene TRBJ1-2; 12 bases line up with TRBD1. Germline V gives CDR1 MNHEY, CDR2 SVGAGI. The J segment lost 7 bases and the V segment lost 7 bases, leaving 10 bases of the junction unmatched. This CDR3 spans 15 amino acids. CDR3 bases: TGTGCCAGCATCAAAGTGGGGACAGGGGGCCGTGGCTACACCTTC. This encodes CASIKVGTGGRGYTF.

Remarks on this clonotype: One end of the junction is discordant with germline, which a read error may explain. The gene calls are TRBV7-3 and TRBJ1-1; D is unresolved. Germline V lookup: CDR1 SGHTA, CDR2 FQGTGA. The CDR3 totals 12 residues. DNA of the CDR3: TGTGCCAGCAGCTTACAGAACACTGAAGCTTTATTT. Translating it yields CASSLQNTEALF.

The chain recombines TRBV2 with TRBJ1-1; D call uncertain. V was shortened by 4 bases and J by 0 bases, with 9 bases between the two germline ends. This CDR3 has 14 residues. The germline gives CDR1 SNHLY, CDR2 FYNNEI. CDR3 DNA sequence: TGTGCCAGCAGTGTGGGCGCCTTGAACACTGAAGCTTTCTTT. It yields the protein CASSVGALNTEAFF.

This clonotype was counted ten times or more. The rearrangement joins TRBV9 to TRBJ2-1; 15 nucleotides line up with TRBD2. CDR1 SGDLS and CDR2 YYNGEE come from the germline V gene. The V and J ends lost 5 bases and 7 bases, in that order; junction bases with no gene match: 4. The CDR3 is 15 residues long. The CDR3: CASSEGLAGGNEQFF. CDR3 DNA sequence: TGTGCCAGCAGTGAAGGACTAGCGGGGGGGAATGAGCAGTTCTTC.

This chain links TRBV3-1 with TRBJ2-3; 11 nucleotides align to TRBD2. V gave up 1 base and J gave up 3 bases; unmatched junction bases: 18. The CDR3 spans 21 residues. CDR1 is LGHDT and CDR2 is YNNKEL in the germline V gene (reference sequence). The CDR3 nucleotides read TGTGCCAGCAGCCAAGGGACTAGCGGGCGGCATGATTACACTAGGACAGATACGCAGTATTTT. This sequence encodes CASSQGTSGRHDYTRTDTQYF.

Concerning this clonotype: The conserved phenylalanine or tryptophan is not found at the CDR3 terminus, so this likely reflects a read error. The chain couples TRBV7-8 to TRBJ2-1; 12 bases line up with TRBD2. This CDR3 has 15 residues. V lost 7 bases and J lost 10; bases outside the gene matches: 11. CDR1 SGHVS and CDR2 FQNEAQ come from the germline V gene. CDR3 nucleotides: TGTGCCAGCACGACTAGCGGGAGTCTTGGTGAGGAGCAGTTCTGC. As protein: CASTTSGSLGEEQFC.

Worth noting for this clonotype: The CDR3 does not end in the conserved phenylalanine or tryptophan, so this is likely a read error. The chain recombines TRBV3-1 with TRBJ2-1; 7 bases agree with TRBD1. Germline V lookup: CDR1 LGHDT, CDR2 YNNKEL (reference sequence). The CDR3 is 15 amino acids. Trimming cost V 5 bases and J 5 bases; bases outside gene matches: 9. This CDR3 is CASSSPDRADNEQFL. In nucleotides, the CDR3 is TGTGCCAGCAGCTCTCCCGACAGGGCCGACAATGAGCAGTTCCTC.

The rearrangement uses TRBV2 and TRBJ1-1, with D possibly TRBD1 on 5 matching bases. The CDR3 has 12 amino acids. V lost 7 bases to trimming and J lost 11 bases, with 17 bases between them. CDR1 and CDR2 from the germline V gene are SNHLY and FYNNEI. CDR3 loop: CASTRKGLRAFF. The CDR3 DNA reads as TGTGCCAGCACCAGGAAGGGGTTGCGGGCTTTCTTT.

In its sample, this clonotype was seen many times. The rearrangement uses TRBV7-9 and TRBJ2-4, with TRBD1 matching over 9 bases. CDR1 is SEHNR, CDR2 FQNEAQ, per germline (reference sequence). The V gene end was trimmed by 5 bases and the J gene end by 8 bases; junction bases not matched to a gene: 7. The CDR3 extends over 14 amino acids. In DNA, the CDR3 is TGTGCCAGCAGCGATGGACAGGGGTATGACATTCAGTACTTC. Its translation is CASSDGQGYDIQYF.

This clonotype has just one count. The chain is built from TRBV15 and TRBJ1-2, with 7 bases that match TRBD1. The V gene's germline CDR1 is LNHNV and CDR2 YYDKDF (reference sequence). V lost 0 bases to trimming and J lost 5 bases; unmatched junction nucleotides: 12. The CDR3 is 17 residues long. The CDR3 reads CATSRETDRVSGYGYTF. The CDR3 DNA sequence: TGTGCCACCAGCAGAGAGACCGACAGGGTTAGCGGGTATGGCTACACCTTC.

This clonotype was counted ten times or more. Compared with germline, one end of the junction differs, possibly owing to a read error. The J gene is TRBJ2-3, the V gene TRBV29-1; D is undetermined. The CDR3 totals 13 residues. Germline CDR1 and CDR2: SQVTM and ANQGSEA. The CDR3, as DNA: TGCAGCGTTGATTCTACCCGGGCAGACACGCAGTATTTT. This sequence encodes CSVDSTRADTQYF.

Note on this clonotype: Being one base from a much bigger clone, this may be a read error. The chain couples TRBV5-1 to TRBJ1-1; 7 nucleotides line up with TRBD1. The CDR3 extends over 15 amino acids. From germline, CDR1 is SGHRS and CDR2 YFSETQ. The CDR3: CANSIHSGGKTEAFF. DNA of the CDR3: TGCGCCAACAGCATACATTCAGGGGGAAAAACTGAAGCTTTCTTT.

This clonotype occurred once. A much larger clone differs by one base, so this may be a read error. The chain has TRBV4-2 and TRBJ1-5, with D uncertain. There are 15 residues in the CDR3. Per germline, CDR1 LGHNA and CDR2 YNFKEQ. With 0 bases removed from V and 9 bases from J, the gap between germline ends came to 15 bases. The CDR3 spells CASSQDVVGSRPQHF. The CDR3 DNA is TGTGCCAGCAGCCAAGATGTGGTGGGCTCCAGGCCCCAGCATTTT.

The chain is built from TRBV7-2 and TRBJ2-3; 7 positions match TRBD2. This CDR3 has 17 residues. The germline V gene encodes CDR1 SGHTA and CDR2 FQGNSA. The V and J ends lost 1 base and 0 bases, in that order; junction bases with no gene match: 7. CDR3 residues: CASSLGGGDYSTDTQYF. CDR3 sequence (DNA): TGTGCCAGCAGCTTAGGGGGCGGGGACTACAGCACAGATACGCAGTATTTT.

This clonotype showed up just a few times. The V gene is TRBV7-9, the J gene TRBJ2-7; 8 bases are shared with TRBD2. Germline CDR1 reads SEHNR; CDR2 reads FQNEAQ (reference sequence). Trimming at V came to 6 bases and at J to 5 bases, leaving 6 bases not matched to a gene. The CDR3 is made up of 13 amino acids. This CDR3 is CASSHSGANEQYF. The CDR3 bases are TGTGCCAGCAGTCATAGCGGGGCCAACGAGCAGTACTTC. The full variable domain, its missing parts supplied by reference TRBV7-9 and TRBJ2-7, is DTGVSQNPRHKITKRGQNVTFRCDPISEHNRLYWYRQTLGQGPEFLTYFQNEAQLEKSRLLSDRFSAERPKGSFSTLEIQRTEQGDSAMYLCASSHSGANEQYFGPGTRLTVT.